The 18 T cell receptor beta chains below come from one sample, sequenced in a study of post-analysis software for immune sequencing data. Their antigens remain unidentified. Study-level points and caveats: The five TRBV segments detected at higher frequency in patients than in controls included TRBV5-6, TRBV5-1 and TRBV20-1.

Included in the TCR beta cDNA libraries were unique molecular identifiers. TCRdb called the PCR reads again in MiXCR, with one record for every CDR3 protein. This table has approximately 260,000 distinct CDR3 sequences, less than 40% appearing once. Source material: blood. All receptors derive from a girl between 10 and 17 years old with multiple sclerosis.

The J gene is TRBJ2-5, the V gene TRBV20-1, with TRBD2 matching 14 bases. Germline V CDR1 and CDR2: DFQATT, SNEGSKA (reference sequence). This CDR3 contains 17 residues. V lost 5 bases and J lost 3; bases outside the gene matches: 11. CDR3 DNA sequence: TGCAGTGCTCTTCGACTAGCGGGAGGGACCGGTAAAGAGACCCAGTACTTC. Translated, it gives CSALRLAGGTGKETQYF.

About this clonotype itself: This may stem from a read error, because a much larger clone lies one nucleotide away. CDR3 amino acids: CSVPGASGRNEQFF. The CDR3 DNA is TGCAGCGTACCAGGGGCTAGCGGGAGAAATGAGCAGTTCTTC. The chain is built from TRBV29-1 and TRBJ2-1; 10 nucleotides match TRBD2. Germline-derived CDR1 and CDR2 are SQVTM and ANQGSEA. Germline trimming cut 6 bases from V and 7 bases from J; bases unmatched to any gene: 9. This CDR3 has 14 residues.

The chain has TRBV5-1 and TRBJ2-7; TRBD1 matches 7 bases. Germline lookup yields CDR1 SGHRS and CDR2 YFSETQ. The junction had 9 bases not matched to a gene; V was cut back by 3 bases and J by 3 bases. CDR3 length: 15 amino acids. The CDR3 DNA sequence: TGCGCCAGCAGCTGGGGGACAGCGGATGACTACGAGCAGTACTTC. It is translated as CASSWGTADDYEQYF. Together with reference TRBV5-1 and TRBJ2-7, the CDR3 gives the full variable domain: KAGVTQTPRYLIKTRGQQVTLSCSPISGHRSVSWYQQTPGQGLQFLFEYFSETQRNKGNFPGRFSGRQFSNSRSEMNVSTLELGDSALYLCASSWGTADDYEQYFGPGTRLTVT.

CDR3 nucleotide sequence: TGTGCCAGCGGGACTAGCGGTCAAGAGACCCAGTACTTC. This sequence encodes CASGTSGQETQYF. The gene calls are TRBV7-2 and TRBJ2-4; 11 positions match TRBD2. Near its end, the DNA agrees better with TRBJ2-5, so the J call may be wrong. The V gene's germline CDR1 is SGHTA and CDR2 FQGNSA. There are 13 residues in the CDR3.

This clonotype showed up many times. The chain links TRBV7-9 to TRBJ1-2; 10 positions match TRBD1. The V gene end was trimmed by 4 bases and the J gene end by 0 bases; junction bases not matched to a gene: 11. The germline V gene encodes CDR1 SEHNR and CDR2 FQNEAQ (reference sequence). The CDR3 length is 18 residues. This chain's CDR3 is CASSSLPGQGRSNYGYTF. In DNA, the CDR3 is TGTGCCAGCAGCTCTTTACCGGGACAGGGGCGATCTAACTATGGCTACACCTTC.

This clonotype has ten or more counts. The chain joins TRBV5-1 to TRBJ2-1; D not certain. The CDR3 sequence is 13 residues long. With 1 base removed from V and 10 bases from J, the gap between germline ends came to 12 bases. Per germline, CDR1 SGHRS and CDR2 YFSETQ. In DNA, the CDR3 is TGCGCCAGCAGCTTGAGGACGCCGCACGAGCAGTTCTTC. Translation gives CASSLRTPHEQFF. The full variable domain, in which reference TRBV5-1 and TRBJ2-1 provide the parts outside the CDR3, is KAGVTQTPRYLIKTRGQQVTLSCSPISGHRSVSWYQQTPGQGLQFLFEYFSETQRNKGNFPGRFSGRQFSNSRSEMNVSTLELGDSALYLCASSLRTPHEQFFGPGTRLTVL.

This chain joins TRBV29-1 and TRBJ1-5; the D is unclear. Germline CDR1 reads SQVTM; CDR2 reads ANQGSEA. The CDR3 contains 14 residues. V lost 4 bases and J 0 bases, leaving 10 bases between the germline ends. The CDR3 loop is CSVVTVDSNQPQHF. CDR3 nucleotides: TGCAGCGTTGTTACGGTTGATAGCAATCAGCCCCAGCATTTT.

On this clonotype itself: This may stem from a read error, because a much larger clone lies one nucleotide away. The chain combines TRBV29-1 with TRBJ2-1, with 7 bases matching TRBD2. The CDR3 is 14 amino acids. CDR1 and CDR2 (germline): SQVTM, ANQGSEA. In DNA, the CDR3 is TGCAGCGTTGGGTTGGCGGGAGACTACAAGGAGCAGTTCTTC. This sequence encodes CSVGLAGDYKEQFF.

This clonotype was recorded at least ten times. This sequence joins TRBV10-3 and TRBJ1-1, with a tentative D call TRBD1 (5 bases). Per the germline V gene, CDR1 is ENHRY and CDR2 is SYGVKD. The V and J ends lost 3 bases and 3 bases respectively, with 8 bases between them. This CDR3 has 13 residues. CDR3 sequence: CAISESGDTEAFF. The DNA for the CDR3 is TGTGCCATCAGTGAATCGGGGGACACTGAAGCTTTCTTT.

Worth noting for this clonotype: A clone one base away is much larger, so this may be a read error. This chain joins TRBV9 and TRBJ2-5; D is undetermined. CDR1 SGDLS and CDR2 YYNGEE come from the germline V gene. The CDR3 runs to 14 residues. CDR3 amino acids: CVSSPSDAQETQYF. DNA of the CDR3: TGTGTCAGCAGCCCCTCGGACGCCCAAGAGACCCAGTACTTC.

The CDR3 loop reads CASRGLPPDVDTQYF. CDR3 DNA: TGTGCCAGCAGGGGACTCCCACCTGATGTGGATACGCAGTATTTT. The chain has TRBV6-5 and TRBJ2-3; possible D gene TRBD2, 6 bases. Germline V CDR1 and CDR2: MNHEY, SVGAGI. The CDR3 runs to 15 residues. Trimming cost V 6 bases and J 6 bases, with 19 bases left between them.

V and J are TRBV19 and TRBJ1-6; 9 bases are a match to TRBD1. V lost 5 bases and J lost 9; bases outside the gene matches: 14. This CDR3 has 17 amino acids. Germline assignment: CDR1 LNHDA and CDR2 SQIVND (reference sequence). The CDR3 DNA reads TGTGCCAGTAGTCCCCGCAGCCCGGGACAGGGACCTTCACCCCTCCACTTT. This gives the protein CASSPRSPGQGPSPLHF.

This clonotype was seen only a few times. This rearrangement joins TRBV28 to TRBJ1-4; D is unclear. Per the germline V gene, CDR1 is MDHEN and CDR2 is SYDVKM. V was trimmed by 9 bases and J by 5 bases, leaving 13 bases between them. The CDR3 sequence is 13 residues long. The DNA for the CDR3 is TGTGCCAGTATTTCCAGCCCGAATGAAAAACTGTTTTTT. It specifies CASISSPNEKLFF.

Note on this clonotype: A single base separates this from a much larger clone, so it may be a read error. The rearrangement uses TRBV15 and TRBJ2-1; 8 bases agree with TRBD2. The CDR3 spans 16 residues. The junction had 12 bases not matched to a gene; V was cut back by 4 bases and J by 7 bases. Germline assignment: CDR1 LNHNV and CDR2 YYDKDF (reference sequence). CDR3 protein: CATSIERAGVGNEQFF. The CDR3 DNA is TGTGCCACCAGCATAGAACGAGCGGGGGTCGGAAATGAGCAGTTCTTC.

This clonotype was counted many times. The V call is TRBV29-1, the J call TRBJ1-4; D is unresolved. Germline values: CDR1 SQVTM, CDR2 ANQGSEA. The V end lost 4 bases, the J end lost 3 bases, and 9 bases lay between the germline ends. The CDR3 length is 13 residues. DNA of the CDR3: TGCAGCGTTGGTTGGGCGTCTAATGAAAAACTGTTTTTT. It codes for CSVGWASNEKLFF.

V gene TRBV20-1 combines with J gene TRBJ1-2; 10 nucleotides line up with TRBD1. Trimming removed 5 bases from V and 0 bases from J; junction bases left unmatched: 0. The germline gives CDR1 DFQATT, CDR2 SNEGSKA (reference sequence). The CDR3 is 13 amino acids. The CDR3 sequence is CSAGQGANYGYTF. For the CDR3, the DNA is TGCAGTGCTGGACAGGGGGCTAACTATGGCTACACCTTC.

The CDR3 nucleotides read TGTGCCAGCAGTTTGGGGGACAGGAGCTCCTACGAGCAGTACTTC. Protein product: CASSLGDRSSYEQYF. The V and J genes are TRBV28 and TRBJ2-7; 8 bases map to TRBD1. Germline V gene sequence: CDR1 MDHEN, CDR2 SYDVKM. The CDR3 has 15 residues. After removal of 3 bases from V and 0 bases from J, the junction contained 4 bases not matched to a gene. Supplemented by reference TRBV28 and TRBJ2-7, the full variable domain reads DVKVTQSSRYLVKRTGEKVFLECVQDMDHENMFWYRQDPGLGLRLIYFSYDVKMKEKGDIPEGYSVSREKKERFSLILESASTNQTSMYLCASSLGDRSSYEQYFGPGTRLTVT.

This clonotype has a count of ten or more. This chain uses TRBV15 with TRBJ2-3; either TRBD1 or TRBD2 may fit D (6 bases each). Germline CDR1 is LNHNV and CDR2 is YYDKDF (reference sequence). Deletions cut 1 base from V and 5 bases from J, with 16 bases between. The CDR3 is made up of 16 amino acids. CDR3 sequence: CATSRGSGARRDTQYF. In DNA form, the CDR3 reads TGTGCCACCAGCAGAGGCTCGGGGGCCAGAAGAGATACGCAGTATTTT. The full variable domain, completed using reference TRBV15 and TRBJ2-3, is DAMVIQNPRYQVTQFGKPVTLSCSQTLNHNVMYWYQQKSSQAPKLLFHYYDKDFNNEADTPDNFQSRRPNTSFCFLDIRSPGLGDTAMYLCATSRGSGARRDTQYFGPGTRLTVL.